The 18 T cell receptor beta chains listed next were all sequenced from one sample in a study of blood T cell repertoires in COVID-19 (dated by TCRdb to about 2020). The library was generated by the immunoSEQ multiplex PCR assay. Sourced from immuneACCESS, this table was stored by TCRdb with only in-frame sequences that have V and J called. A share of the clones is absent; for the studies checked, an unresolved V gene accounts for under half, and the remainder has no known explanation. This sample comprises about 88,000 clones, around nine tenths of them detected only once. The ten largest clones represent 2.9% of the sample. Input material: peripheral blood. The receptor set was obtained from a woman aged 80 or older with acute or convalescent COVID-19.

The chain uses TRBV7-2 and TRBJ1-2, with 8 bases matching TRBD1. CDR3 length: 15 amino acids. Germline loops: CDR1 SGHTA, CDR2 FQGNSA. The J segment lost 5 bases and the V segment lost 1 base, leaving 6 bases of the junction unmatched. The CDR3 protein is CASSLVDREGYGYTF. The CDR3, as DNA: TGTGCCAGCAGCTTAGTGGACAGGGAAGGATATGGCTACACCTTC.

This clone appeared a single time. V is TRBV15 and J is TRBJ1-2; the D is unclear. The V gene lost 0 bases and the J gene lost 1 base, with 9 bases spanning the gap. The CDR3 contains 15 residues. The germline gives CDR1 LNHNV, CDR2 YYDKDF (reference sequence). DNA for the CDR3: TGTGCCACCAGCAGAGAATTAGGAGATAACTATGGCTACACCTTC. Translating gives CATSRELGDNYGYTF. The complete variable domain, with remaining parts taken from reference TRBV15 and TRBJ1-2, reads DAMVIQNPRYQVTQFGKPVTLSCSQTLNHNVMYWYQQKSSQAPKLLFHYYDKDFNNEADTPDNFQSRRPNTSFCFLDIRSPGLGDTAMYLCATSRELGDNYGYTFGSGTRLTVV.

The rearrangement uses TRBV7-3 and TRBJ2-3; 7 nucleotides line up with TRBD1. V dropped 2 bases and J dropped 2; count of bases not matched to a gene: 1. This CDR3 comprises 14 residues. Germline V gene data show CDR1 as SGHTA and CDR2 as FQGTGA. The CDR3 nucleotides are TGTGCCAGCAGCTTAGACAGGGCCACAGATACGCAGTATTTT. It translates to CASSLDRATDTQYF.

The count of this clone is one. The CDR3 DNA follows: TGTGCCAGCAAGCGGACAGGGAGCTATGGCTACACCTTC. Protein sequence: CASKRTGSYGYTF. This chain uses TRBV25-1 with TRBJ1-2; 8 positions agree with TRBD1. Germline CDR1 is MGHDK and CDR2 is SYGVNS. The V gene end was trimmed by 7 bases and the J gene end by 4 bases; junction bases not matched to a gene: 5. The CDR3 loop spans 13 amino acids.

This chain links TRBV27 with TRBJ1-5; the D gene is possibly TRBD1 (6 bases). Germline values: CDR1 MNHEY, CDR2 SMNVEV (reference sequence). V lost 6 bases and J lost 7, with 10 bases in between. The CDR3 extends over 12 amino acids. The CDR3 region is CASSPRGQPQHF. The DNA for the CDR3 is TGTGCCAGCAGCCCGAGGGGGCAGCCCCAGCATTTT.

This clone was counted once. The rearrangement links TRBV9 to TRBJ1-5; D might be TRBD1 (6 bases). The CDR3 is 14 residues long. Germline V gene data show CDR1 as SGDLS and CDR2 as YYNGEE. V shed 3 bases and J shed 10 bases, with 17 bases lying between them. CDR3 DNA: TGTGCCAGCAGCGGTACAGGGACGTCTCTCCCCCAGCATTTT. Translated: CASSGTGTSLPQHF. Full variable domain (outside the CDR3, taken from reference TRBV9 and TRBJ1-5): DSGVTQTPKHLITATGQRVTLRCSPRSGDLSVYWYQQSLDQGLQFLIQYYNGEERAKGNILERFSAQQFPDLHSELNLSSLELGDSALYFCASSGTGTSLPQHFGDGTRLSIL.

CDR3 sequence (DNA): TGTGCCAGCAGTTACTCGATTGGGGGCGGCACTGAAGCTTTCTTT. Translation gives CASSYSIGGGTEAFF. The chain has TRBV6-5 and TRBJ1-1; tentatively, D is TRBD1 (6 bases). This CDR3 region has 15 residues. Trimming cost V 0 bases and J 4 bases, with 12 bases left between them. Germline loops: CDR1 MNHEY, CDR2 SVGAGI.

The chain recombines TRBV6-5 with TRBJ1-5, with D unresolved. V lost 0 bases and J 4 bases, leaving 4 bases between the germline ends. The CDR3 is made up of 13 amino acids. The germline V gene has CDR1 MNHEY and CDR2 SVGAGI. The CDR3 coding sequence is TGTGCCAGCAGTTACTCCGAGAATCAGCCCCAGCATTTT. Translating gives CASSYSENQPQHF.

The rearrangement joins TRBV5-1 to TRBJ1-1, with 7 bases that match TRBD1. The germline gives CDR1 SGHRS, CDR2 YFSETQ. With V trimmed by 5 bases and J by 0 bases, 4 bases remained unmatched. The CDR3 runs to 14 residues. The CDR3 spells CASRGDSMNTEAFF. CDR3 nucleotides: TGCGCCAGCAGGGGGGACAGCATGAACACTGAAGCTTTCTTT. Full variable domain (missing parts from reference TRBV5-1 and TRBJ1-1): KAGVTQTPRYLIKTRGQQVTLSCSPISGHRSVSWYQQTPGQGLQFLFEYFSETQRNKGNFPGRFSGRQFSNSRSEMNVSTLELGDSALYLCASRGDSMNTEAFFGQGTRLTVV.

The gene calls are TRBV7-9 and TRBJ1-1, with 8 bases identical to TRBD1. V trimming: 3 bases; J trimming: 11 bases; junction bases outside the gene matches: 11. Germline loops: CDR1 SEHNR, CDR2 FQNEAQ (reference sequence). CDR3 length: 14 amino acids. The CDR3 loop reads CASSLPGQGGRAFF. In DNA form, the CDR3 reads TGTGCCAGCAGCTTGCCCGGACAGGGAGGAAGGGCTTTCTTT.

This rearrangement joins TRBV19 to TRBJ2-3, with D perhaps matching TRBD2 (5 bases). There are 14 residues in the CDR3. Trimming removed 3 bases from V and 2 bases from J, with 9 bases in between. Looked up from germline, CDR1 is LNHDA and CDR2 is SQIVND (reference sequence). Here the CDR3 reads CASSMGADTDTQYF. CDR3 sequence (DNA): TGTGCCAGTAGTATGGGAGCGGACACAGATACGCAGTATTTT.

The V and J genes are TRBV11-2 and TRBJ2-1; D may be TRBD1 (8 bases). The CDR3 contains 15 residues. V dropped 6 bases and J dropped 9 bases, with 21 bases sitting between them. Germline lookup yields CDR1 SGHAT and CDR2 FQNNGV. CDR3 DNA sequence: TGTGCCAGCAGTCTCGAAACAGGGGGGGCTGCTGAGCAGTTCTTC. Encoded protein: CASSLETGGAAEQFF.

The genes are TRBV28 and TRBJ1-6; D may be TRBD1 (6 bases). The CDR3 spans 14 residues. Trimming took off 5 bases at V and 8 bases at J, with 13 bases between the two ends. The germline gives CDR1 MDHEN, CDR2 SYDVKM. This CDR3 reads CASSPGQGHSPLHF. In nucleotides, the CDR3 is TGTGCCAGCAGTCCCGGGCAGGGGCATTCACCCCTCCACTTT.

The chain links TRBV4-1 to TRBJ1-2; 11 bases agree with TRBD1. CDR1 MGHRA and CDR2 YSYEKL come from the germline V gene. There are 16 residues in the CDR3. Trimming took 4 bases from V and 6 from J; bases not matched to a gene: 10. This CDR3 reads CASSPHWTGGAHGYTF. CDR3 coding DNA: TGCGCCAGCAGCCCTCATTGGACAGGGGGCGCGCATGGCTACACCTTC.

The chain couples TRBV7-2 to TRBJ2-2, with 7 bases fitting TRBD1. The V segment lost 9 bases and the J segment 7 bases; nucleotides outside the gene matches: 14. Germline CDR1 SGHTA, CDR2 FQGNSA. This CDR3 region has 15 residues. CDR3 sequence (DNA): TGTGCCAGTAATCGACAGGGATGGAATAACGGGGAGCTGTTTTTT. Translating gives CASNRQGWNNGELFF.

This clone came up a few times. The rearrangement uses TRBV2 and TRBJ2-2; no definite D call. V gave up 7 bases and J gave up 1 base, with 13 bases separating them. The CDR3 has 15 residues. Germline-derived CDR1 and CDR2 are SNHLY and FYNNEI. CDR3 sequence (DNA): TGTGCCAGCAAACCTATAACAGTGAACACCGGGGAGCTGTTTTTT. It specifies CASKPITVNTGELFF.

This clone occurred once. The rearrangement links TRBV2 to TRBJ1-2, with D maybe TRBD1 (5 bases). CDR3 size: 15 residues. Trimming stripped 4 bases from V and 5 bases from J, with 17 bases between. Germline loops: CDR1 SNHLY, CDR2 FYNNEI. The DNA of the CDR3 is TGTGCCAGCAGTGTCATGAGGCCGGGGGTGTATGGCTACACCTTC. Translated: CASSVMRPGVYGYTF. The whole variable domain, filled in from reference TRBV2 and TRBJ1-2, reads EPEVTQTPSHQVTQMGQEVILRCVPISNHLYFYWYRQILGQKVEFLVSFYNNEISEKSEIFDDQFSVERPDGSNFTLKIRSTKLEDSAMYFCASSVMRPGVYGYTFGSGTRLTVV.

The gene calls are TRBV4-3 and TRBJ2-1; possible D gene TRBD2, 5 bases. Trimming removed 0 bases at V and 7 bases at J, with 13 bases between. This CDR3 comprises 15 residues. The germline V gene has CDR1 LGHNA and CDR2 YSLEER. The DNA of the CDR3 is TGCGCCAGCAGCCAAGATACGGGATCCTTAAATGAGCAGTTCTTC. This sequence encodes CASSQDTGSLNEQFF.